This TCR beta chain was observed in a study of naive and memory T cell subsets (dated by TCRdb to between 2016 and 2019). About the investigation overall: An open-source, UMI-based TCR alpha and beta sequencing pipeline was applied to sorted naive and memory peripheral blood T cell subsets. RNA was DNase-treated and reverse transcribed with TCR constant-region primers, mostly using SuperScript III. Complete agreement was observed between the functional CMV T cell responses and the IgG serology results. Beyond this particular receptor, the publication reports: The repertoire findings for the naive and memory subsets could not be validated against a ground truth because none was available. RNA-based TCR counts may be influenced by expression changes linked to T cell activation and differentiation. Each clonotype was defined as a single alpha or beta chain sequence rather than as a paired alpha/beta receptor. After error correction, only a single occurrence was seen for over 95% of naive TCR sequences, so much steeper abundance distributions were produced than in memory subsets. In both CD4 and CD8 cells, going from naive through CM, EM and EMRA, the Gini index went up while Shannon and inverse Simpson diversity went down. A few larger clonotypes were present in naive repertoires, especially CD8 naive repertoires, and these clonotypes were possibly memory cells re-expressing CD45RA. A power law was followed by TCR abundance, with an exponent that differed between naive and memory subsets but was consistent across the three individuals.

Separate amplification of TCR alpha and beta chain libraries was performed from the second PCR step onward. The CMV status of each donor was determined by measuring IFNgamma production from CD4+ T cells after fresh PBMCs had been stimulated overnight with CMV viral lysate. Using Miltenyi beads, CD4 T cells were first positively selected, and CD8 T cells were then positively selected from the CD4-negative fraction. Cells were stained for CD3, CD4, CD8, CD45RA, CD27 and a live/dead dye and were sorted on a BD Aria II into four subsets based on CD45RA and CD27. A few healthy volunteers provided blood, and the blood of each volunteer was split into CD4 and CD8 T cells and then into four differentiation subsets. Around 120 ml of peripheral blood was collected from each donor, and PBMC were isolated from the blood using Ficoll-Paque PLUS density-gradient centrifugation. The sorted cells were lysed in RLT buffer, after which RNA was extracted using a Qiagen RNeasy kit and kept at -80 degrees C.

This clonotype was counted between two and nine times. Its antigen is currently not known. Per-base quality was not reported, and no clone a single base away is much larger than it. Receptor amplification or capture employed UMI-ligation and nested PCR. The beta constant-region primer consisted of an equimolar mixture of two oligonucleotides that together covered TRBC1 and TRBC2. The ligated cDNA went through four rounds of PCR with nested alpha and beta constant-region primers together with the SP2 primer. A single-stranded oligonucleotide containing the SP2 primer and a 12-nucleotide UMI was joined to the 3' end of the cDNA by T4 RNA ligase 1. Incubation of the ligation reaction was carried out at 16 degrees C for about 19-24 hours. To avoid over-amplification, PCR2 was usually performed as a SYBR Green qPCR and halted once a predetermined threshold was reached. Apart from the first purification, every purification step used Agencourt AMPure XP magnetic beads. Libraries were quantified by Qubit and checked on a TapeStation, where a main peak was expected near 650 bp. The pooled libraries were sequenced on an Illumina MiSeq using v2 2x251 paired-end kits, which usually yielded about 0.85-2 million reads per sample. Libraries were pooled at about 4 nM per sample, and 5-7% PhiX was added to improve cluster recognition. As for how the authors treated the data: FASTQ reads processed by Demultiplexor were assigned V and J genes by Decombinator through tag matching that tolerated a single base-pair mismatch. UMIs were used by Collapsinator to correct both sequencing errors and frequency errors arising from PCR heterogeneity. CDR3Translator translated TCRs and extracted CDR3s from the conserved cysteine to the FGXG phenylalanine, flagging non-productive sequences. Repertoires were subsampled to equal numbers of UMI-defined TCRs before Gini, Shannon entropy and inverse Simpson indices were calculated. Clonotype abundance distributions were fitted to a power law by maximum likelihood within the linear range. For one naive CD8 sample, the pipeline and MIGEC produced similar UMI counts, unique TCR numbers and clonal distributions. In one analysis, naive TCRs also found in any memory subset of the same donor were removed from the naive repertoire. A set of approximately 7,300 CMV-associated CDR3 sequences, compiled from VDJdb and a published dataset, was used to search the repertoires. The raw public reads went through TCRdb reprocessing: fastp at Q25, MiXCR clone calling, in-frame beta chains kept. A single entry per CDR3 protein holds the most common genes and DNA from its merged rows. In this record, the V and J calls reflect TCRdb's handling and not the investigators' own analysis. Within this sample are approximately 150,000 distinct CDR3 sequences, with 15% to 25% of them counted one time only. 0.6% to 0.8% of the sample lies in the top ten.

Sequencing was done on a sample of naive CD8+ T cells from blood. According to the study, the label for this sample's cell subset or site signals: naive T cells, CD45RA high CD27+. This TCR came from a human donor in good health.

In nucleotide form, the sequence is TGTGCCAGCAGCTTTCAGGTGACGGCCACACGATACGAGCAGTACTTC. The resulting protein is CASSFQVTATRYEQYF. The rearranged segments are TRBV7-9 and TRBJ2-7, with the D segment identity uncertain. V is clipped by 3 bases and J by 4 bases, and the sequence between their germline boundaries is 19 bases long. From the germline V gene (reference sequence), CDR1 is SEHNR and CDR2 is FQNEAQ. Inclusive of the bounding cysteine and phenylalanine, the CDR3 is 16 residues long. Only the CDR3 region is kept as DNA, spanning 48 bases read in frame from base 1.